The source of this TCR beta chain is a study of regulatory T cells in long-lasting Graves disease. In building TCR beta libraries, iRepertoire HTBI primers were used together with Arm-PCR of CDR3 regions. MiXCR, applied by TCRdb to the multiplex PCR reads, yields one record per CDR3 protein. The table records more than 300,000 distinct CDR3 sequences, about 19% of them present only once. The time point here: persistent/refractory GD, antithyroid drugs over 5 years with positive TRAb. RNA from PBMCs was the source of the TCR library. V lost 3 bases, J lost 5 bases, and 16 bases lay in between. CDR3 size: 16 residues. Germline loops: CDR1 LNHDA, CDR2 SQIVND (reference sequence).

This TCR was sampled from a female donor with Graves disease. The chain employs TRBV19 and TRBJ2-2; D uncertain. Sample: peripheral blood mononuclear cells (PBMCs), taken when the disease was refractory, from a patient treated with antithyroid drugs. The CDR3 region is CASSMGWNPRTGELFF. CDR3 sequence (DNA): TGTGCCAGTAGTATGGGGTGGAACCCGAGGACCGGGGAGCTGTTTTTT.